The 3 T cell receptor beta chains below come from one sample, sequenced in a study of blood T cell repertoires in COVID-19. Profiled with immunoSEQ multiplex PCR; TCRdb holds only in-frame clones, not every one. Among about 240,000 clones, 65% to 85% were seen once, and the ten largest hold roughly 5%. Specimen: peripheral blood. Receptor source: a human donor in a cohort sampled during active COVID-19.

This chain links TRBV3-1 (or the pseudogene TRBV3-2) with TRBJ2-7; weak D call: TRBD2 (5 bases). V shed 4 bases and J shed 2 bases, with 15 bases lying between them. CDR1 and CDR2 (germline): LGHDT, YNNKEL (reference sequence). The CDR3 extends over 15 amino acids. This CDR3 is CASSPRRTDAYEQYF. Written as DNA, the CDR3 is TGTGCCAGCAGCCCCCGACGGACTGATGCCTACGAGCAGTACTTC.

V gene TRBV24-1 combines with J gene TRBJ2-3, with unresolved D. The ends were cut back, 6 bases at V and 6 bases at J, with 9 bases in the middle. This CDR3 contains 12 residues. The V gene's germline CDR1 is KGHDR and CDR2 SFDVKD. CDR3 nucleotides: TGTGCCACCAGTTCTACTCGGGATACGCAGTATTTT. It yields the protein CATSSTRDTQYF.

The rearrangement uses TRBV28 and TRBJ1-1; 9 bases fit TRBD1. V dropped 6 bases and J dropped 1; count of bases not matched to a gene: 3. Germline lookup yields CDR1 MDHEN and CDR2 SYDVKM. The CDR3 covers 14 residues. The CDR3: CASRWTGANTEAFF. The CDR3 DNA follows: TGTGCCAGCAGATGGACAGGGGCGAACACTGAAGCTTTCTTT.